This is a list of T cell receptor beta chains from one sample in a study of shared clonotypes between healthy human individuals. Clones were sequenced by immunoSEQ multiplex PCR, and TCRdb holds only the in-frame ones, with some missing. The table includes around 2,000,000 clones, 90% to 95% detected once. Input material: naive CD8+ T cells from PBMCs. All receptors derive from a man aged 18 to 35 in good health. Some clones in this sample may be carry-over from other donors' samples. Both conserved end residues are part of each CDR3. Fields, in order: D gene, V gene, clone size, J gene, CDR3 DNA, CDR3 protein. The D gene is left open where the match is weak. Clone size appears in some rows only: once, few, many, or a class for an expanded clone.

>.|TRBV30|once|TRBJ1-1
TGTGCCTGGAGGGACACTGAAGCTTTCTTT
CAWRDTEAFF
>TRBD2|TRBV27|.|TRBJ2-1
TGTGCCAGCACAAGCCCCAAACCAACTAGCGGCGCCTACAATGAGCAGTTCTTC
CASTSPKPTSGAYNEQFF
>.|TRBV29-1|.|TRBJ2-7
TGCAGCGTTTGGGCAGGGGAGTCCTACGAGCAGTACTTC
CSVWAGESYEQYF
>.|TRBV6-6|.|TRBJ2-1
TGTGCCAGCAGTTACTCGGGCAATGAGCAGTTCTTC
CASSYSGNEQFF
>TRBD1|TRBV5-1|.|TRBJ1-4
TGCGCCAGCAGCTTGGGACAGGGTGAAGAAAAACTGTTTTTT
CASSLGQGEEKLFF
>.|TRBV2|.|TRBJ1-2
TGTGCCAGCAGTCACGCCCCCGAGACAGCAGATGCGAGTAACTATGGCTACACCTTC
CASSHAPETADASNYGYTF
>.|TRBV27|.|TRBJ1-2
TGTGCCAGCAGTTTATCAGAGTTCTATGGCTACACCTTC
CASSLSEFYGYTF
>.|TRBV28|.|TRBJ1-3
TGTGCCAGCAGTCAAAACCGCGCTTCCTCTGGAAACACCATATATTTT
CASSQNRASSGNTIYF
>TRBD2|TRBV29-1|once|TRBJ2-1
TGCAGCGTGGGACCGGGACTAGCGGGCCGTAGCTCCTACAATGAGCAGTTCTTC
CSVGPGLAGRSSYNEQFF
>.|TRBV7-6|.|TRBJ1-1
TGTGCCAGCAGCCGCTGGGACGGATACATGAACACTGAAGCTTTCTTT
CASSRWDGYMNTEAFF
>.|TRBV27|.|TRBJ2-1
TGTGCCAGCAGTGTGACGGTAAAGGGCAATGAGCAGTTCTTC
CASSVTVKGNEQFF
>.|TRBV6-6|.|TRBJ2-3
TGTGCCAGCAGCCAGCAGAAAATGGTCACAGATACGCAGTATTTT
CASSQQKMVTDTQYF
>TRBD1|TRBV9|once|TRBJ1-2
TGTGCCAGCAGCGTAGACAGGGGGCTCGGCTACACCTTC
CASSVDRGLGYTF
>.|TRBV5-6|.|TRBJ1-2
TGTGCCAGCAGCCTGGGAGGGGGGCGAGGCTACACCTTC
CASSLGGGRGYTF
>.|TRBV9|.|TRBJ2-3
TGTGCCAGCAGCGTCGGAGGAGGGACCACAGATACGCAGTATTTT
CASSVGGGTTDTQYF
>.|TRBV7-9|few|TRBJ2-1
TGTGCCAGCAGCTTTGGGTCTGTAAGCTCCTACAATGAGCAGTTCTTC
CASSFGSVSSYNEQFF
>TRBD1|TRBV7-2|.|TRBJ2-7
TGTGCCAGCAGCCTAGTGGGACAGGGGATATACGAGCAGTACTTC
CASSLVGQGIYEQYF
>.|TRBV4-1|.|TRBJ2-4
TGCGCCAGCAGCCAAGCAACCGGTTACCTAGCCAAAAACATTCAGTACTTC
CASSQATGYLAKNIQYF
>TRBD1|TRBV10-3|.|TRBJ2-5
TGTGCCATCAGTGAGCCCGGACAGGGGGTTCGGGAGACCCAGTACTTC
CAISEPGQGVRETQYF
>.|TRBV7-8|.|TRBJ1-5
TGTGCCAGCAGCTTAAGGGAGAGGCGTCAGCCCCAGCATTTT
CASSLRERRQPQHF
>.|TRBV18|.|TRBJ1-4
TGTGCCAGCTCACCGGGGGGGCTCATTAATGAAAAACTGTTTTTT
CASSPGGLINEKLFF
>.|TRBV29-1|.|TRBJ2-7
TGCAGCGTTGAAGAAGGGGTCAGGGGCTACGAGCAGTACTTC
CSVEEGVRGYEQYF
>TRBD2|TRBV28|.|TRBJ2-7
TGTGCCAGCAGCCCCGGGGGGACGTTCGACCGTTTTTACTTC
CASSPGGTFDRFYF
>TRBD1|TRBV18|.|TRBJ1-1
TGTGCCAGCTCACCGGGCAGGGGGGCGGTTCTTTCCGCTTTCTTT
CASSPGRGAVLSAFF
>.|TRBV9|.|TRBJ1-4
TGTGCCAGCAGCCCCCACCCGGGCGGGGGCGGCGAAAAACTGTTTTTT
CASSPHPGGGGEKLFF
>.|TRBV27|.|TRBJ2-1
TGTGCCAGCAGTTTATCGGTCGGGAATGAGCAGTTCTTC
CASSLSVGNEQFF
>.|TRBV19|.|TRBJ1-1
TGTGCCAGTAGCAGGGGAGGGACTGAAGCTTTCTTT
CASSRGGTEAFF
>.|TRBV7-9|.|TRBJ2-7
TGTGCCAGCAGCTTAAATTTCGGGGCCCCCCACGAGCAGTACTTC
CASSLNFGAPHEQYF
>.|TRBV2|.|TRBJ2-5
TGTGCCAGCAGTGATAGGACTACGGAGACCCAGTACTTC
CASSDRTTETQYF
>.|TRBV19|few|TRBJ1-1
TGTGCCAGTAGCCCCAACACCACCCACAGGGCTTTCTTT
CASSPNTTHRAFF
>.|TRBV28|.|TRBJ2-1
TGTGCCAGCAGCCTGAACCGGGAAAGCCCTCCCGAGCAGTTCTTC
CASSLNRESPPEQFF
>TRBD2|TRBV7-8|.|TRBJ2-1
TGTGCCAGCAGCTACGGACTAGCGGGAGCCAGAGACAATGAGCAGTTCTTC
CASSYGLAGARDNEQFF
>.|TRBV7-3|.|TRBJ2-1
TGTGCCAGCAGCCTTGATAATAGGCTAGCCTCCTACAATGAGCAGTTCTTC
CASSLDNRLASYNEQFF
>.|TRBV10-2|.|TRBJ2-4
TGCGCCAGCAGTGATAGAAACATTCAGTACTTC
CASSDRNIQYF
>.|TRBV28|.|TRBJ2-5
TGTGCCAGCAGTACACAGGTCGACCAAGAGACCCAGTACTTC
CASSTQVDQETQYF
>.|TRBV9|.|TRBJ2-7
TGTGCCAGCAGCGTAAATCAGGGGGAGCAGTACTTC
CASSVNQGEQYF
>TRBD1|TRBV19|.|TRBJ2-7
TGTGCCAGTAGTACCCAGACAGGGCTTGGGGAGCAGTACTTC
CASSTQTGLGEQYF
>.|TRBV27|.|TRBJ1-6
TGTGCCAGCACGTCACGGACGGGTCATGGGGTTTCACCCCTCCACTTT
CASTSRTGHGVSPLHF
>.|TRBV28|.|TRBJ2-2
TGTGCCAGCAGTCCCCGGACCGAACGGGAGCTGTTTTTT
CASSPRTERELFF
>.|TRBV2|once|TRBJ2-7
TGTGCCAGCAGTGATAGGCTCCTCACCGTGGAGCAGTACTTC
CASSDRLLTVEQYF
>.|TRBV9|.|TRBJ1-1
TGTGCCAGCAGCGTGGACGGTATGAACACTGAAGCTTTCTTT
CASSVDGMNTEAFF
>TRBD2|TRBV6-1|.|TRBJ2-7
TGTGCCAGCAGTGAAGATCCTAGCGGGGCTTCCTACGAGCAGTACTTC
CASSEDPSGASYEQYF
>.|TRBV30|once|TRBJ2-1
TGTGCCTGGAGTGAGGACCTGGATGAGCAGTTCTTC
CAWSEDLDEQFF
>.|TRBV2|once|TRBJ1-1
TGTGCCAGCAGTGAGCGGGGACGCACTGAAGCTTTCTTT
CASSERGRTEAFF
>.|TRBV7-6|.|TRBJ2-1
TGTGCCAGCAGCCCCTCCCCTAACCTATACAATGAGCAGTTCTTC
CASSPSPNLYNEQFF
>.|TRBV28|once|TRBJ2-5
TGTGCCAGCGGGAGGGGGGGATATCAAGAGACCCAGTACTTC
CASGRGGYQETQYF
>.|TRBV4-3|once|TRBJ2-1
TGCGCCAGCAGCCAAGATTCGATAGGCGGGGATGAGCAGTTCTTC
CASSQDSIGGDEQFF
>TRBD2|TRBV27|.|TRBJ2-1
TGTGCCAGCAGTTTATTTCGAAGCGGGAGGGCCGGAAATGAGCAGTTCTTC
CASSLFRSGRAGNEQFF
>TRBD2|TRBV27|.|TRBJ2-3
TGTGCCAGCAGTTTCTACACTAGCGGGACCACAGATACGCAGTATTTT
CASSFYTSGTTDTQYF
>.|TRBV7-9|.|TRBJ1-4
TGTGCCAGCAGCTCAGGGGTCTCTGGTGAAAAACTGTTTTTT
CASSSGVSGEKLFF
>.|TRBV30|.|TRBJ2-2
TGTGCCCGGAGGAACACCGGGGAGCTGTTTTTT
CARRNTGELFF
>TRBD2|TRBV4-1|.|TRBJ2-7
TGCGCCAGCAGCCAAGGTTCCGGACTAGCGGGAATCGAGCAGTACTTC
CASSQGSGLAGIEQYF
>.|TRBV11-2|.|TRBJ1-1
TGTGCCAGCAGCCCATCGCTGGGGGCGAACACTGAAGCTTTCTTT
CASSPSLGANTEAFF
>.|TRBV7-9|.|TRBJ2-1
TGTGCCAGCAGCCCCTGGACCCTTTACAATGAGCAGTTCTTC
CASSPWTLYNEQFF